The clone carrying this T cell receptor beta chain was found a few times. The data stem from a study of OX40 agonist ivuxolimab in advanced cancers. Sequencing was performed with immunoSEQ multiplex PCR; in TCRdb, only in-frame clones are kept and a portion is missing. The table has about 86,000 clones, 75% to 90% seen once. Germline V gene lookup returns CDR1 SGDLS and CDR2 YYNGEE. The trim removed 1 base at V and 2 bases at J, leaving 14 bases unmatched. CDR3 size: 18 residues. The specimen was CD4+ or CD8+ T cells sorted from blood, collected in a trial of the OX40 agonist ivuxolimab. The clonotype was recovered from an adult with an advanced solid tumor such as melanoma, head and neck, liver or kidney cancer. V usage is TRBV9 and J usage is TRBJ2-7; TRBD2 aligns across 8 bases. CDR3: CASSVPPPAFGGAYEQYF. As DNA, the CDR3 is TGTGCCAGCAGCGTACCACCCCCGGCCTTCGGGGGGGCCTACGAGCAGTACTTC.